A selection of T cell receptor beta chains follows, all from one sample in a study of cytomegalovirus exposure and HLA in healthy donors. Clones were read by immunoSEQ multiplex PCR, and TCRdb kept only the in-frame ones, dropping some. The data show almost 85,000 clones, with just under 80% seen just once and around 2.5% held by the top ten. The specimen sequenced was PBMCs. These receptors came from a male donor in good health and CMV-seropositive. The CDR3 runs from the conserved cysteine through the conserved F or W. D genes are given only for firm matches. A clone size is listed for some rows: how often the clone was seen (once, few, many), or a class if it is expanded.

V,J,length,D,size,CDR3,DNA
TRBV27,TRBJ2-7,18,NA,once,CASSQQGFGLASSYEQYF,TGTGCCAGCAGTCAACAGGGTTTCGGGTTAGCCTCTTCGTACGAGCAGTACTTC
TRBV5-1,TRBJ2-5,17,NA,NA,CASSLATNGRTRETQYF,TGCGCCAGCAGCTTGGCCACGAATGGGAGGACTCGGGAGACCCAGTACTTC
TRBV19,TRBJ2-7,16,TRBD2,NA,CASLGFLPSGSYEQYF,TGTGCCAGTTTAGGGTTCTTGCCTAGCGGGTCCTACGAGCAGTACTTC
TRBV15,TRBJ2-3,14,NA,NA,CATSRNRETDTQYF,TGTGCCACGTCCAGGAACAGGGAGACAGATACGCAGTATTTT
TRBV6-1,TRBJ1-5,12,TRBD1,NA,CAVEDRDQPQHF,TGTGCCGTCGAAGACAGGGACCAGCCCCAGCATTTT
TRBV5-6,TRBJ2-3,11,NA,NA,CASSLADTQYF,TGTGCCAGCAGCTTAGCTGATACGCAGTATTTT
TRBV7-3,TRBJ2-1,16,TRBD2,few,CSSSLTRSGYFNEQFF,TGTTCCAGCAGCTTAACTCGTAGCGGGTATTTCAATGAGCAGTTCTTC
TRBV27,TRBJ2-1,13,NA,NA,CASRQSPNNEQFF,TGTGCCAGCAGACAGAGCCCCAACAATGAGCAGTTCTTC
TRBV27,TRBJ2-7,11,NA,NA,CASGRLSEQYF,TGTGCCAGTGGGAGGCTCTCCGAGCAGTACTTC
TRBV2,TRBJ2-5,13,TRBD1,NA,CASRGQGLETQYF,TGTGCCAGCAGGGGACAGGGTTTGGAGACCCAGTACTTC
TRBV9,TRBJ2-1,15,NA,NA,CASSVGNRGYNEQFF,TGTGCCAGCAGCGTAGGGAATCGGGGATACAATGAGCAGTTCTTC
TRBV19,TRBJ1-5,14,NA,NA,CASSRRVVNQPQHF,TGTGCCAGTAGCCGGAGGGTGGTCAATCAGCCCCAGCATTTT
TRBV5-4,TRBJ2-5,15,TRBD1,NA,CASSRTGGAQETQYF,TGTGCCAGCAGCCGGACAGGGGGCGCGCAGGAGACCCAGTACTTC
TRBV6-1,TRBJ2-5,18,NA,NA,CASSEVTIIAEKGETQYF,TGTGCCAGCAGTGAAGTTACAATAATAGCGGAGAAGGGGGAGACCCAGTACTTC
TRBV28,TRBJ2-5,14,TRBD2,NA,CASTLRLAGGRQYF,TGTGCCAGCACACTGAGACTAGCGGGGGGGAGGCAGTACTTC
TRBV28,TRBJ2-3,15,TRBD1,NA,CASSLVAGQVDTQYF,TGTGCCAGCAGTTTGGTGGCGGGACAGGTAGATACGCAGTATTTT
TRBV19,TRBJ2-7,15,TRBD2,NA,CASSTRTSGIGEQYF,TGTGCCAGTAGTACCCGGACTAGCGGGATAGGCGAGCAGTACTTC
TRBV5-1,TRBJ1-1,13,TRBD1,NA,CASSSSRGTEAFF,TGCGCCAGCAGCTCCTCCAGGGGGACTGAAGCTTTCTTT
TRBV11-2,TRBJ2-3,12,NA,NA,CASSSLGHTQYF,TGTGCCAGCAGCTCCCTTGGCCATACGCAGTATTTT
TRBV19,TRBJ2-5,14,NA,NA,CASHGADKRETQYF,TGTGCCAGCCACGGAGCCGATAAGCGAGAGACCCAGTACTTC
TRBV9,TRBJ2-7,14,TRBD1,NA,CASSVGGQGYEQYF,TGTGCCAGCAGCGTAGGTGGACAGGGCTACGAGCAGTACTTC
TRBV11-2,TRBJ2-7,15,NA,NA,CASSSLRRISYEQYF,TGTGCCAGCAGCTCCCTCCGGAGGATTTCCTACGAGCAGTACTTC
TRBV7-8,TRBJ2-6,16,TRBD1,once,CAGTQGTPSGANVLTF,TGTGCCGGCACACAGGGGACCCCCTCTGGGGCCAACGTCCTGACTTTC
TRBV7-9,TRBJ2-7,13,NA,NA,CASSPREFYEQYF,TGTGCCAGCAGCCCAAGAGAGTTCTACGAGCAGTACTTC
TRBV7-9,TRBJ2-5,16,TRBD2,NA,CASSLGTSGSQETQYF,TGTGCCAGCAGCTTAGGGACTAGCGGCTCCCAAGAGACCCAGTACTTC
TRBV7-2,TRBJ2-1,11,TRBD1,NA,CASSLGQGRFF,TGTGCCAGCAGCTTAGGACAGGGAAGGTTCTTC
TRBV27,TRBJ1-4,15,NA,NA,CASMSWRSTNEKLFF,TGTGCCAGCATGTCTTGGAGGTCCACTAATGAAAAACTGTTTTTT
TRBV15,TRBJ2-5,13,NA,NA,CATSRAGGETQYF,TGTGCCACCAGCAGAGCGGGTGGAGAGACCCAGTACTTC
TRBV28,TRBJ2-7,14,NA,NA,CASSGTGAAYEQYF,TGTGCCAGCAGTGGTACAGGCGCTGCCTACGAGCAGTACTTC
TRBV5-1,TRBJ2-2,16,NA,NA,CASSFRGRGDTGELFF,TGCGCCAGCAGCTTCCGAGGGAGGGGGGACACCGGGGAGCTGTTTTTT
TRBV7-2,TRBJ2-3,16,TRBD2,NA,CASSFGTSDRTDTQYF,TGTGCCAGCAGCTTCGGGACTAGCGACCGCACAGATACGCAGTATTTT
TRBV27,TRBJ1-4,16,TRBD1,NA,CASSFGTGVKNEKLFF,TGTGCCAGCAGCTTTGGGACAGGGGTTAAGAATGAAAAACTGTTTTTT
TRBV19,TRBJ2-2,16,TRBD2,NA,CASSIVGGFVTGELFF,TGTGCCAGTAGTATTGTGGGAGGGTTTGTCACCGGGGAGCTGTTTTTT
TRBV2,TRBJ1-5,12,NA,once,CASTDSNQPQHF,TGTGCCAGCACAGATAGCAATCAGCCCCAGCATTTT
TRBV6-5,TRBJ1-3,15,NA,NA,CASSYSSGAGNTIYF,TGTGCCAGCAGTTACTCTTCAGGGGCTGGAAACACCATATATTTT
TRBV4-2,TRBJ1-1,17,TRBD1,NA,CASSYRGTGITTTEAFF,TGTGCCAGCAGCTACCGCGGGACAGGGATTACGACCACTGAAGCTTTCTTT
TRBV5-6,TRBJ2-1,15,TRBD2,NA,CASTAPPSGYNEQFF,TGTGCCAGCACCGCCCCCCCTAGCGGTTACAATGAGCAGTTCTTC
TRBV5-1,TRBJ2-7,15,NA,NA,CASSLEGQGYYEQYF,TGCGCCAGCAGCTTGGAGGGTCAGGGGTATTACGAGCAGTACTTC
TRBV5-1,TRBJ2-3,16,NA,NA,CASSFHTSSSTDTQYF,TGCGCCAGCAGCTTCCATACTAGCAGTAGCACAGATACGCAGTATTTT
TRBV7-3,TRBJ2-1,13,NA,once,CASSLPGDNERFF,TGTGCCAGCAGCCTTCCGGGGGATAATGAGCGGTTCTTC
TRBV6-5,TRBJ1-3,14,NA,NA,CASSSGLSGNTIYF,TGTGCCAGCAGCTCAGGGCTCTCTGGAAACACCATATATTTT